One and the same sample provided the 19 T cell receptor beta chains below, sequenced in a study of ipilimumab plus nivolumab after autologous stem cell transplantation. The assay was immunoSEQ multiplex PCR, and TCRdb's table has in-frame clones only and misses some. Of fewer than 25,000 clones in the sample, 65% to 85% were seen once. Sequences were derived from PBMCs, sampled in a trial of ipilimumab plus nivolumab as post-transplant consolidation. Source of these receptors: a male donor with diffuse large B-cell lymphoma.

The J gene is TRBJ1-5, the V gene TRBV7-2, with D tentatively TRBD1 (5 bases). Trimming removed 3 bases at V and 7 bases at J, with 10 bases between. The CDR3 spans 13 residues. Germline CDR1 and CDR2: SGHTA and FQGNSA. This CDR3 is CASSFGGGQPQHF. CDR3 in DNA: TGTGCCAGCAGCTTCGGCGGGGGGCAGCCCCAGCATTTT.

CDR3 DNA: TGCGCCAGCAGCCAACCCGGGACAGGACTTAATTCACCCCTCCACTTT. Protein product: CASSQPGTGLNSPLHF. V is TRBV4-1 and J is TRBJ1-6; 8 bases align to TRBD1. Germline CDR1 is MGHRA and CDR2 is YSYEKL. V lost 2 bases, J lost 6 bases, and 6 bases stayed unmatched. The CDR3 is 16 residues long.

This clone has only a few counts. The V gene is TRBV6-6, the J gene TRBJ1-1, with TRBD1 matching 11 bases. After removal of 7 bases from V and 4 bases from J, the junction contained 5 bases not matched to a gene. This CDR3 has 14 amino acids. Per the germline V gene, CDR1 is MNHNY and CDR2 is SVGAGI (reference sequence). CDR3 sequence (DNA): TGTGCCAGCACTCCCGGGACAGGGGGCACTGAAGCTTTCTTT. Translation: CASTPGTGGTEAFF.

The chain couples TRBV6-1 to TRBJ1-1; TRBD1 is a possible D gene (5 bases). The CDR3 contains 13 residues. CDR1 and CDR2 (germline): MNHNS, SASEGT. V was trimmed by 5 bases and J by 11 bases, leaving 18 bases between them. Here the CDR3 reads CASSIRDSTVAFF. CDR3 DNA sequence: TGTGCCAGCAGTATCCGGGACTCTACAGTTGCTTTCTTT.

The V call is TRBV7-8, the J call TRBJ1-1; D not resolved. The CDR3 is 16 amino acids. CDR1 SGHVS and CDR2 FQNEAQ come from the germline V gene. The V end lost 4 bases, the J end lost 1 base, and 16 bases lay between the germline ends. The CDR3, as DNA: TGTGCCAGCAGCTCAGTGGTGGGTGCATCGAACACTGAAGCTTTCTTT. This translates into CASSSVVGASNTEAFF.

This chain links TRBV15 with TRBJ2-7; TRBD1 might be the D (5 bases). The V end was cut by 8 bases, the J end by 5 bases, with 22 bases between. CDR3 length: 15 amino acids. Germline CDR1 and CDR2: LNHNV and YYDKDF (reference sequence). In nucleotides, the CDR3 is TGTGCCACCCACGCTTTGGGGCAGGGTTTCAACGAGCAGTACTTC. Translated: CATHALGQGFNEQYF.

The rearrangement links TRBV2 to TRBJ1-2; no definite D call. Germline CDR1 is SNHLY and CDR2 is FYNNEI. This CDR3 region has 13 residues. The V end lost 8 bases, the J end lost 0 bases, and 10 bases lay between the germline ends. The CDR3 sequence: CASLPGSNYGYTF. The CDR3 nucleotides are TGTGCCAGCCTCCCCGGGTCTAACTATGGCTACACCTTC.

This clone counts as medium-sized. The gene calls are TRBV4-3 and TRBJ1-4; weak D call: TRBD1 (6 bases). The CDR3 extends over 16 amino acids. Germline lookup yields CDR1 LGHNA and CDR2 YSLEER. V was clipped by 0 bases and J by 8 bases, with 16 bases between them. CDR3 bases: TGCGCCAGCAGCCAAGATCGGCCAGGGGCTGAAGAAAAACTGTTTTTT. This gives the protein CASSQDRPGAEEKLFF.

The chain recombines TRBV18 with TRBJ1-6, with 7 bases aligning to TRBD1. Germline-derived CDR1 and CDR2 are KGHSH and LQKENI. The CDR3 spans 14 residues. V dropped 4 bases and J dropped 3; count of bases not matched to a gene: 0. The chain's CDR3 is CASSRDSYNSPLHF. The CDR3 DNA sequence: TGTGCCAGCTCACGGGACAGCTATAATTCACCCCTCCACTTT. Filled out from reference TRBV18 and TRBJ1-6, the complete variable domain reads NAGVMQNPRHLVRRRGQEARLRCSPMKGHSHVYWYRQLPEEGLKFMVYLQKENIIDESGMPKERFSAEFPKEGPSILRIQQVVRGDSAAYFCASSRDSYNSPLHFGNGTRLTVT.

V is TRBV5-1 and J is TRBJ1-2, with TRBD1 matching 7 bases. Per germline, CDR1 SGHRS and CDR2 YFSETQ. The CDR3 sequence is 11 residues long. The V and J ends lost 8 bases and 4 bases, in that order; junction bases with no gene match: 2. The chain's CDR3 is CARTGSYGYTF. The CDR3 region has the DNA TGCGCCAGGACAGGGAGCTATGGCTACACCTTC.

The chain employs TRBV7-9 and TRBJ2-5, with no clear D. Trimming took off 2 bases at V and 5 bases at J, with 9 bases between the two ends. The germline V gene encodes CDR1 SEHNR and CDR2 FQNEAQ (reference sequence). The CDR3 runs to 13 residues. CDR3 sequence: CASSLRARETQYF. Here the CDR3 DNA reads TGTGCCAGCAGCTTAAGGGCTCGGGAGACCCAGTACTTC.

The chain links TRBV6-4 to TRBJ1-3; D is uncertain. In germline, CDR1 is MRHNA, CDR2 SNTAGT. V was cut by 7 bases and J by 0 bases, with 4 bases left in between. This CDR3 has 12 residues. The DNA for the CDR3 is TGTGCCAGCAACATCTCTGGAAACACCATATATTTT. This gives the protein CASNISGNTIYF.

CDR3 in DNA: TGTGCCAGCAGCTTCCCTCAGGGGATGAACACTGAAGCTTTCTTT. Its protein is CASSFPQGMNTEAFF. The V and J genes are TRBV7-8 and TRBJ1-1; D might be TRBD1 (6 bases). CDR3 length: 15 amino acids. CDR1 SGHVS and CDR2 FQNEAQ come from the germline V gene. V was cut by 3 bases and J by 0 bases, with 11 bases left in between.

The chain recombines TRBV5-8 with TRBJ1-4; the match to TRBD1 covers 8 bases. The CDR3 spans 15 residues. Germline trimming cut 2 bases from V and 8 bases from J; bases unmatched to any gene: 8. Germline-derived CDR1 and CDR2 are SGHTS and YDEGEE. CDR3: CASSFQGQGSEKLFF. In nucleotides, the CDR3 is TGTGCCAGCAGCTTTCAAGGACAGGGCTCCGAAAAACTGTTTTTT.

On this clone itself: Given the absence of the conserved phenylalanine or tryptophan at the CDR3 end, a read error is likely. This chain uses TRBV7-9 with TRBJ1-2; no clear D gene. The CDR3 has 13 residues. The V and J ends lost 5 bases and 5 bases respectively, with 12 bases between them. Germline V lookup: CDR1 SEHNR, CDR2 FQNEAQ (reference sequence). CDR3 in DNA: TGTGCCAGCAGCCTCTATTCCATATATGGCTACACCCTC. It is translated as CASSLYSIYGYTL.

The chain uses TRBV6-5 and TRBJ1-4, with D possibly matching TRBD1 (6 bases). The germline V gene has CDR1 MNHEY and CDR2 SVGAGI. Trimming removed 6 bases from V and 8 bases from J, with 19 bases in between. This CDR3 spans 15 amino acids. The CDR3 coding sequence is TGTGCCAGCAGGAAGGCGGACAGATGGCGGGAAAAACTGTTTTTT. Its protein is CASRKADRWREKLFF.

V is TRBV10-2 and J is TRBJ2-7; D is ambiguous. The ends were cut back, 3 bases at V and 1 base at J, with 13 bases in the middle. CDR3 length: 15 residues. Germline lookup yields CDR1 WSHSY and CDR2 SAAADI. In DNA form, the CDR3 reads TGCGCCAGCAGTGACTCGCGCAGATTATCCTACGAGCAGTACTTC. Its protein is CASSDSRRLSYEQYF.

The V call is TRBV29-1, the J call TRBJ1-1, with D hard to call. The CDR3 runs to 12 residues. The V end was cut by 7 bases, the J end by 3 bases, with 12 bases between. Germline CDR1 SQVTM, CDR2 ANQGSEA. In DNA form, the CDR3 reads TGCAGCGCCGGGCCGGGAGACACTGAAGCTTTCTTT. This gives the protein CSAGPGDTEAFF.

This chain links TRBV6-5 with TRBJ1-1, with a weak D call TRBD1 (5 bases). The ends were cut back, 0 bases at V and 0 bases at J, with 8 bases in the middle. The CDR3 sequence is 15 residues long. In germline, CDR1 is MNHEY, CDR2 SVGAGI. The CDR3 DNA sequence: TGTGCCAGCAGTTACTCAGGGACGCTGAACACTGAAGCTTTCTTT. It is translated as CASSYSGTLNTEAFF.